Listed here is a single T cell receptor beta chain. What it binds is not known. This record belongs to a study of radiotherapy plus CTLA-4 blockade in lung cancer. Study-level background: In less than 20% of patients, objective responses were seen; roughly 30% had disease control.

Libraries were prepared by immunoSEQ multiplex PCR; TCRdb keeps only in-frame clonotypes and omits some of them. The sample holds 45,000 to 75,000 clones, 70% to 85% seen once. The CDR3 length is 18 residues. The V segment lost 4 bases and the J segment 0 bases; nucleotides outside the gene matches: 10. Per germline, CDR1 SGHAT and CDR2 FQNNGV. Whole-study findings and limits: Interferon-beta, together with early blood T cell clone dynamics, reportedly best predicted response. Blood-borne expansion of tumor-derived TCR clones followed radiotherapy plus ipilimumab.

V and J are TRBV11-2 and TRBJ1-5; 9 nucleotides agree with TRBD1. The receptor's source is a human donor with non-small cell lung cancer who had a partial response to radiotherapy plus ipilimumab. Specimen: peripheral blood, collected from a patient treated with radiotherapy plus ipilimumab. CDR3 coding DNA: TGTGCCAGCAGCTCCGGGACAGGGAAGTCGGCTAGCAATCAGCCCCAGCATTTT. Translating gives CASSSGTGKSASNQPQHF.